Presented here are 17 T cell receptor beta chains from one specimen sequenced in a study of shared clonotypes between healthy human individuals. Assay used: immunoSEQ multiplex PCR; TCRdb lists only in-frame clones, some missing. Here the sample spans approximately 710,000 clones, 90% being singletons. Sequencing was performed on memory CD8+ T cells from PBMCs. Subset defined: CD45RO+ cells pooled with CCR7-negative TemRA cells. Receptor source: a young man in good health. Some clones in this sample may be carry-over from other donors' samples.

The V and J genes are TRBV11-2 and TRBJ1-1, with 7 positions matching TRBD1. Trimming took 3 bases from V and 7 from J; bases not matched to a gene: 8. The V gene's germline CDR1 is SGHAT and CDR2 FQNNGV. The CDR3 runs 14 residues. CDR3 sequence (DNA): TGTGCCAGCAGCTTCGGGACAGTCCCAGTTGAAGCTTTCTTT. Its translation: CASSFGTVPVEAFF.

The gene calls are TRBV19 and TRBJ2-7; D may be TRBD1 (5 bases). V shed 5 bases and J shed 3 bases, with 17 bases lying between them. From germline, CDR1 is LNHDA and CDR2 SQIVND (reference sequence). The CDR3 loop spans 15 amino acids. CDR3 residues: CASSPGRVDGYEQYF. As DNA, the CDR3 is TGTGCCAGTAGTCCCGGCAGGGTCGATGGCTACGAGCAGTACTTC.

J is TRBJ2-1 and V is TRBV13; 11 bases are shared with TRBD2. The CDR3 has 15 amino acids. Germline trimming cut 3 bases from V and 8 bases from J; bases unmatched to any gene: 6. From germline, CDR1 is PRHDT and CDR2 FYEKMQ (reference sequence). The DNA of the CDR3 is TGTGCCAGCAGCTTCCGGGGACTAGCGGTCTATGAGCAGTTCTTC. It encodes CASSFRGLAVYEQFF.

The chain links TRBV27 to TRBJ2-1; no definite D call. V shed 3 bases and J shed 6 bases, with 9 bases lying between them. Per germline, CDR1 MNHEY and CDR2 SMNVEV (reference sequence). The CDR3 runs 13 residues. This CDR3 is CASSLGFGNEQFF. Here the CDR3 DNA reads TGTGCCAGCAGTTTGGGGTTCGGCAATGAGCAGTTCTTC.

This rearrangement joins TRBV19 to TRBJ2-1, with 10 positions matching TRBD2. The junction had 10 bases not matched to a gene; V was cut back by 9 bases and J by 8 bases. The germline V gene encodes CDR1 LNHDA and CDR2 SQIVND (reference sequence). The CDR3 length is 14 residues. Written as DNA, the CDR3 is TGTGCCAGCACTGAGACTAGCGGGTATCATGAGCAGTTCTTC. Residues: CASTETSGYHEQFF.

This clone occurred a few times. The chain combines TRBV19 with TRBJ2-2, with unresolved D. The CDR3 spans 11 residues. Trimming left V 11 bases short and J 4 bases short, with 8 bases between. CDR1 is LNHDA and CDR2 is SQIVND in the germline V gene (reference sequence). CDR3 DNA sequence: TGTGCCGGCGGTAGCACCGGGGAGCTGTTTTTT. Amino acid sequence: CAGGSTGELFF.

This rearrangement joins TRBV27 to TRBJ2-1; 8 nucleotides agree with TRBD2. V lost 6 bases, J lost 10 bases, and 11 bases stayed unmatched. Germline assignment: CDR1 MNHEY and CDR2 SMNVEV (reference sequence). The CDR3 is made up of 14 amino acids. Written as DNA, the CDR3 is TGTGCCAGCAGGATTGGCGGGGGGCCCCAAGAGCAGTTCTTC. Protein sequence: CASRIGGGPQEQFF.

This clone was picked up one time. CDR3 loop: CASSNPGGRTYEQYF. CDR3 coding DNA: TGTGCCAGTAGTAACCCAGGGGGGAGAACCTACGAGCAGTACTTC. The V and J genes are TRBV19 and TRBJ2-7, with TRBD1 as a possible D gene (7 bases). The CDR3 runs to 15 residues. Trimming took 4 bases from V and 2 from J, leaving 15 bases between them. CDR1 is LNHDA and CDR2 is SQIVND in the germline V gene (reference sequence).

This sequence joins TRBV7-9 and TRBJ1-1, with 7 nucleotides matching TRBD1. The V segment lost 5 bases and the J segment 5 bases; nucleotides outside the gene matches: 11. The CDR3 loop spans 15 amino acids. The germline gives CDR1 SEHNR, CDR2 FQNEAQ (reference sequence). CDR3 nucleotides: TGTGCCAGCAGCCCGAACAGGGGCGGAAAAACTGAAGCTTTCTTT. It yields the protein CASSPNRGGKTEAFF.

The chain uses TRBV27 and TRBJ2-1, with D tentatively TRBD1 (7 bases). V was pared by 2 bases and J by 1 base, with 12 bases between. The germline CDR1 and CDR2 sequences are MNHEY and SMNVEV (reference sequence). The CDR3 is 16 residues long. The CDR3 here is CASSLTQGGSYNEQFF. In DNA form, the CDR3 reads TGTGCCAGCAGTTTAACGCAGGGGGGTTCCTACAATGAGCAGTTCTTC.

Regarding this clone: This sample includes further DNA sequences coding for the same CDR3. V gene TRBV5-4 combines with J gene TRBJ1-1; D gene uncertain. V lost 1 base to trimming and J lost 5 bases, with 12 bases between them. Germline CDR1 and CDR2: SGHNT and YYREEE (reference sequence). The CDR3 has 14 residues. This chain's CDR3 is CASSLLSGGTEAFF. The CDR3 coding sequence is TGTGCCAGCAGCTTGCTTTCGGGAGGAACTGAAGCTTTCTTT.

This chain links TRBV11-2 with TRBJ2-1, with 11 bases fitting TRBD2. V was pared by 1 base and J by 3 bases, with 5 bases of the junction left unmatched. Germline V lookup: CDR1 SGHAT, CDR2 FQNNGV. The CDR3 length is 17 residues. The CDR3 bases are TGTGCCAGCAGCTTAGGGGGACTAGCGGTCTTCTACAATGAGCAGTTCTTC. The encoded protein is CASSLGGLAVFYNEQFF. Combining the CDR3 with reference TRBV11-2 and TRBJ2-1 gives the whole variable domain EAGVAQSPRYKIIEKRQSVAFWCNPISGHATLYWYQQILGQGPKLLIQFQNNGVVDDSQLPKDRFSAERLKGVDSTLKIQPAKLEDSAVYLCASSLGGLAVFYNEQFFGPGTRLTVL.

The rearrangement joins TRBV27 to TRBJ2-3; 9 bases are shared with TRBD2. The CDR3 contains 16 residues. The germline gives CDR1 MNHEY, CDR2 SMNVEV (reference sequence). The trim removed 2 bases at V and 3 bases at J, leaving 6 bases unmatched. The CDR3 DNA reads as TGTGCCAGCAGTTTAAGATGGCTAGCGGGGACAGATACGCAGTATTTT. As protein: CASSLRWLAGTDTQYF.

The rearrangement joins TRBV25-1 to TRBJ1-1; no clear D gene. Germline V gives CDR1 MGHDK, CDR2 SYGVNS. The CDR3 has 11 amino acids. The germline V and J ends were trimmed by 0 bases and 4 bases, with 0 bases remaining between them. CDR3 DNA: TGTGCCAGCAGTGAATACACTGAAGCTTTCTTT. Amino acid sequence: CASSEYTEAFF.

The chain combines TRBV28 with TRBJ1-5; perhaps TRBD1 as D (6 bases). This CDR3 is 14 amino acids long. The V end was cut by 2 bases, the J end by 7 bases, with 12 bases between. Looked up from germline, CDR1 is MDHEN and CDR2 is SYDVKM. The CDR3 nucleotides read TGTGCCAGCAGTTTAGTACAGGGCACGCAGCCCCAGCATTTT. This gives the protein CASSLVQGTQPQHF.

The CDR3 protein is CASSFNPKADRGTNEKLFF. The CDR3 DNA reads as TGTGCCAGCAGTTTTAATCCCAAAGCAGACAGGGGGACGAATGAAAAACTGTTTTTT. This chain joins TRBV28 and TRBJ1-4, with 9 bases identical to TRBD1. CDR3 length equals 19 residues. The V segment lost 3 bases and the J segment 5 bases; nucleotides outside the gene matches: 16. Germline V gene sequence: CDR1 MDHEN, CDR2 SYDVKM.

The chain uses TRBV9 and TRBJ2-1; 10 nucleotides match TRBD2. The CDR3 is made up of 15 amino acids. Unmatched junction bases numbered 9, after V lost 6 bases and J lost 6 bases. CDR1 and CDR2 (germline): SGDLS, YYNGEE. In nucleotides, the CDR3 is TGTGCCAGCATCCGAACTAGCGGGAATGGCAATGAGCAGTTCTTC. It translates to CASIRTSGNGNEQFF.